These T cell receptor beta chains were read from a single sample in a study of shared clonotypes between healthy human individuals. Profiled with immunoSEQ multiplex PCR; TCRdb holds only in-frame clones, not every one. The sample comprises roughly 1 million clones, about 75% of which are singletons, and about 1.4% rests with the top ten. Sequenced: memory CD4+ T cells sorted from blood. These receptors were collected from a man younger than 35 in good health. The CDR3 runs from the conserved cysteine through the conserved F or W. A D gene is named only where the DNA matches it firmly. Only part of the rows carry a size: once, few, many, or a class if the clone is expanded.

size: few; J: TRBJ2-2; V: TRBV4-1; D: TRBD1; length: 16; CDR3: CASSSWGTGATGELFF; DNA: TGCGCCAGCAGCAGCTGGGGGACAGGGGCCACCGGGGAGCTGTTTTTT
size: .; J: TRBJ2-7; V: TRBV7-9; D: TRBD1; length: 14; CDR3: CASSSQQGPYEQYF; DNA: TGTGCCAGCAGTTCTCAACAGGGGCCCTACGAGCAGTACTTC
size: .; J: TRBJ1-1; V: TRBV6-5; D: .; length: 14; CDR3: CASSYLQGNTEAFF; DNA: TGTGCCAGCAGTTACCTACAGGGTAACACTGAAGCTTTCTTT
size: .; J: TRBJ2-1; V: TRBV7-2; D: .; length: 15; CDR3: CASSSTGLAHNEQFF; DNA: TGTGCCAGCAGCTCGACCGGCTTGGCACACAATGAGCAGTTCTTC
size: .; J: TRBJ2-5; V: TRBV10-1; D: TRBD2; length: 16; CDR3: CASSEGLGLAQETQYF; DNA: TGCGCCAGCAGTGAGGGTCTCGGACTAGCGCAAGAGACCCAGTACTTC
size: once; J: TRBJ2-3; V: TRBV5-4; D: .; length: 14; CDR3: CASSPGPITDTQYF; DNA: TGTGCCAGCAGCCCAGGACCAATCACAGATACGCAGTATTTT
size: .; J: TRBJ2-3; V: TRBV10-1; D: .; length: 15; CDR3: CASSPGLSSTDTQYF; DNA: TGCGCCAGCAGCCCTGGCTTATCTAGCACAGATACGCAGTATTTT
size: few; J: TRBJ2-3; V: TRBV5-1; D: TRBD1; length: 14; CDR3: CASSRDRGTDTQYF; DNA: TGCGCCAGCAGCCGAGACAGGGGCACAGATACGCAGTATTTT
size: once; J: TRBJ2-6; V: TRBV7-9; D: .; length: 16; CDR3: CASSLGTASGANVLTF; DNA: TGTGCCAGCAGCTTAGGGACCGCGTCTGGGGCCAACGTCCTGACTTTC
size: .; J: TRBJ2-3; V: TRBV27; D: TRBD2; length: 13; CDR3: CATARGGGDTQYF; DNA: TGTGCCACCGCCCGGGGGGGTGGAGATACGCAGTATTTT
size: few; J: TRBJ1-4; V: TRBV4-3; D: TRBD1; length: 14; CDR3: CASSQGQGNEKLFF; DNA: TGCGCCAGCAGCCAAGGACAGGGGAATGAAAAACTGTTTTTT
size: many; J: TRBJ2-3; V: TRBV9; D: .; length: 14; CDR3: CASSRGGAQNTQYF; DNA: TGTGCCAGCAGCAGGGGTGGGGCCCAAAATACGCAGTATTTT
size: .; J: TRBJ2-7; V: TRBV30; D: TRBD1; length: 16; CDR3: CAWSRGATGWAYEQYF; DNA: TGTGCCTGGAGTCGTGGGGCGACAGGGTGGGCCTACGAGCAGTACTTC
size: .; J: TRBJ2-3; V: TRBV7-9; D: TRBD2; length: 17; CDR3: CASSARLASPSTDTQYF; DNA: TGTGCCAGCAGCGCCCGACTAGCGAGCCCTAGCACAGATACGCAGTATTTT
size: .; J: TRBJ1-2; V: TRBV30; D: TRBD1; length: 13; CDR3: CARRTGRNYGYTF; DNA: TGTGCCCGTAGGACAGGGAGGAACTATGGCTACACCTTC
size: .; J: TRBJ2-2; V: TRBV18; D: .; length: 15; CDR3: CASSPSGAWTGELFF; DNA: TGTGCCAGCTCACCGTCAGGGGCTTGGACCGGGGAGCTGTTTTTT
size: .; J: TRBJ2-2; V: TRBV19; D: .; length: 16; CDR3: CASSLPGSPNTGELFF; DNA: TGTGCCAGTAGTCTACCGGGGTCCCCGAACACCGGGGAGCTGTTTTTT
size: .; J: TRBJ2-2; V: TRBV29-1; D: .; length: 13; CDR3: CSVDSGNTGELFF; DNA: TGCAGCGTTGATAGCGGGAACACCGGGGAGCTGTTTTTT
size: few; J: TRBJ1-2; V: TRBV30; D: .; length: 11; CDR3: CAWTGFYGYTF; DNA: TGTGCCTGGACGGGATTCTATGGCTACACCTTC
size: once; J: TRBJ2-1; V: TRBV5-1; D: .; length: 15; CDR3: CASSLDNRLGPEQFF; DNA: TGCGCCAGCAGCTTGGATAACCGCTTGGGCCCTGAGCAGTTCTTC
size: few; J: TRBJ2-7; V: TRBV6-6; D: .; length: 11; CDR3: CASSTTYEQYF; DNA: TGTGCCAGCAGTACGACCTACGAGCAGTACTTC
size: .; J: TRBJ1-1; V: TRBV5-1; D: TRBD1; length: 17; CDR3: CASSLAHTPGQRTEAFF; DNA: TGCGCCAGCAGCTTGGCACATACCCCGGGACAGCGTACTGAAGCTTTCTTT
size: .; J: TRBJ2-7; V: TRBV28; D: TRBD2; length: 12; CDR3: CASSSRSGGRYF; DNA: TGTGCCAGCAGTTCTCGGAGCGGGGGAAGGTACTTC
size: .; J: TRBJ2-5; V: TRBV5-1; D: .; length: 14; CDR3: CASSLGHRQETQYF; DNA: TGCGCCAGCAGCTTGGGGCATCGCCAAGAGACCCAGTACTTC
size: .; J: TRBJ2-7; V: TRBV10-1; D: .; length: 13; CDR3: CASSETGTYEQYF; DNA: TGCGCCAGCAGTGAGACAGGTACCTACGAGCAGTACTTC
size: .; J: TRBJ1-5; V: TRBV10-1; D: .; length: 14; CDR3: CASSPGASDQPQHF; DNA: TGCGCCAGCTCTCCGGGGGCTTCGGATCAGCCCCAGCATTTT
size: .; J: TRBJ1-1; V: TRBV5-1; D: .; length: 15; CDR3: CASSLGSSWDTEAFF; DNA: TGCGCCAGCAGCTTGGGGTCATCCTGGGACACTGAAGCTTTCTTT
size: .; J: TRBJ2-7; V: TRBV10-1; D: TRBD2; length: 15; CDR3: CASSPTGTSGYEQYF; DNA: TGCGCCAGCAGCCCCACCGGGACTAGCGGATACGAGCAGTACTTC
size: .; J: TRBJ2-6; V: TRBV5-1; D: .; length: 16; CDR3: CASSLDGHSGANVLTF; DNA: TGCGCCAGCAGCCTGGATGGCCACTCTGGGGCCAACGTCCTGACTTTC
size: .; J: TRBJ2-6; V: TRBV30; D: TRBD1; length: 16; CDR3: CAWRRTGGSGANVLTF; DNA: TGTGCCTGGAGGCGGACAGGGGGGTCTGGGGCCAACGTCCTGACTTTC
size: .; J: TRBJ1-6; V: TRBV19; D: .; length: 15; CDR3: CASSITLSYNSPLHF; DNA: TGTGCCAGTAGTATCACCCTCTCCTATAATTCACCCCTCCACTTT
size: few; J: TRBJ2-7; V: TRBV7-9; D: TRBD1; length: 13; CDR3: CASSYGQAYEQYF; DNA: TGTGCCAGCAGCTACGGACAGGCCTACGAGCAGTACTTC
size: .; J: TRBJ1-1; V: TRBV29-1; D: .; length: 13; CDR3: CSVNHGARTEAFF; DNA: TGCAGCGTAAATCACGGGGCCCGGACTGAAGCTTTCTTT
size: .; J: TRBJ2-5; V: TRBV2; D: .; length: 15; CDR3: CASSLGQDWQETQYF; DNA: TGTGCCAGCAGTTTAGGCCAGGACTGGCAAGAGACCCAGTACTTC
size: .; J: TRBJ1-2; V: TRBV21-1; D: .; length: 16; CDR3: CASSKAPRTGIRGYTF; DNA: TGTGCCAGCAGCAAAGCCCCCCGAACAGGGATTCGCGGCTACACCTTC
size: once; J: TRBJ1-1; V: TRBV5-1; D: .; length: 15; CDR3: CASSFGTSMNTEAFF; DNA: TGCGCCAGCAGCTTTGGGACCTCCATGAACACTGAAGCTTTCTTT
size: .; J: TRBJ1-5; V: TRBV5-4; D: .; length: 12; CDR3: CASSSPGSPQHF; DNA: TGTGCCAGCAGCTCCCCGGGGTCTCCCCAGCATTTT
size: .; J: TRBJ2-5; V: TRBV5-1; D: .; length: 14; CDR3: CASSLTGYQETQYF; DNA: TGCGCCAGCAGCTTGACGGGGTACCAAGAGACCCAGTACTTC
size: .; J: TRBJ1-1; V: TRBV7-9; D: .; length: 14; CDR3: CASSLEGGRPEAFF; DNA: TGTGCCAGCAGCTTAGAAGGGGGGCGTCCTGAAGCTTTCTTT
size: .; J: TRBJ2-1; V: TRBV5-1; D: .; length: 14; CDR3: CASSLAAGNNEQFF; DNA: TGCGCCAGCAGCTTGGCAGCCGGGAACAATGAGCAGTTCTTC
size: .; J: TRBJ2-3; V: TRBV7-9; D: TRBD1; length: 13; CDR3: CASSLGTGDTQYF; DNA: TGTGCCAGCAGCCTAGGGACAGGAGATACGCAGTATTTT
size: .; J: TRBJ1-6; V: TRBV6-6; D: .; length: 14; CDR3: CASTGGSNNSPLHF; DNA: TGTGCCAGCACCGGGGGCAGCAATAATTCACCCCTCCACTTT
size: .; J: TRBJ2-1; V: TRBV5-1; D: .; length: 13; CDR3: CASSYMGAEEQFF; DNA: TGCGCCAGCAGCTATATGGGAGCGGAGGAGCAGTTCTTC
size: .; J: TRBJ2-3; V: TRBV5-6; D: .; length: 15; CDR3: CASSLRGTKADTQYF; DNA: TGTGCCAGCAGCTTAAGGGGGACTAAGGCAGATACGCAGTATTTT
size: .; J: TRBJ1-6; V: TRBV30; D: .; length: 11; CDR3: CAWSTHSPLHF; DNA: TGTGCCTGGAGTACGCATTCACCCCTCCACTTT
size: .; J: TRBJ2-3; V: TRBV27; D: .; length: 12; CDR3: CASSLEGDTQYF; DNA: TGTGCCAGCAGTTTGGAAGGAGATACGCAGTATTTT
size: once; J: TRBJ2-1; V: TRBV2; D: .; length: 11; CDR3: CASSQRDEQFF; DNA: TGTGCCAGCAGTCAACGGGATGAGCAGTTCTTC
size: .; J: TRBJ2-7; V: TRBV28; D: .; length: 15; CDR3: CASSLYRRDSYEQYF; DNA: TGTGCCAGCAGTTTATATCGGCGGGACTCCTACGAGCAGTACTTC
size: .; J: TRBJ1-4; V: TRBV6-1; D: .; length: 15; CDR3: CASSEGRGVREKLFF; DNA: TGTGCCAGCAGTGAAGGAAGGGGCGTGCGTGAAAAACTGTTTTTT
size: .; J: TRBJ1-3; V: TRBV5-6; D: .; length: 14; CDR3: CASSRRTVGNTIYF; DNA: TGTGCCAGCAGCCGGAGGACAGTAGGAAACACCATATATTTT
size: few; J: TRBJ1-1; V: TRBV9; D: TRBD1; length: 14; CDR3: CASSVQGGLTEAFF; DNA: TGTGCCAGCAGCGTACAAGGGGGCTTGACTGAAGCTTTCTTT
size: .; J: TRBJ2-7; V: TRBV11-2; D: .; length: 14; CDR3: CASSVRPINYEQYF; DNA: TGTGCCAGCAGTGTGCGGCCTATTAACTACGAGCAGTACTTC
size: .; J: TRBJ1-2; V: TRBV28; D: .; length: 14; CDR3: CASSFVDQNEGYTF; DNA: TGTGCCAGCAGTTTCGTGGATCAGAACGAAGGCTACACCTTC
size: .; J: TRBJ1-3; V: TRBV28; D: .; length: 12; CDR3: CATRLGGDTIYF; DNA: TGTGCCACCCGTTTGGGGGGAGACACCATATATTTT
size: .; J: TRBJ2-1; V: TRBV25-1; D: .; length: 17; CDR3: CASSEYGGGRSENEQFF; DNA: TGTGCCAGCAGTGAATATGGGGGCGGTAGGAGTGAAAATGAGCAGTTCTTC
size: few; J: TRBJ2-1; V: TRBV11-2; D: TRBD2; length: 17; CDR3: CASSSLTGTSGFNEQFF; DNA: TGTGCCAGCAGCTCTTTGACCGGGACTAGCGGGTTCAATGAGCAGTTCTTC